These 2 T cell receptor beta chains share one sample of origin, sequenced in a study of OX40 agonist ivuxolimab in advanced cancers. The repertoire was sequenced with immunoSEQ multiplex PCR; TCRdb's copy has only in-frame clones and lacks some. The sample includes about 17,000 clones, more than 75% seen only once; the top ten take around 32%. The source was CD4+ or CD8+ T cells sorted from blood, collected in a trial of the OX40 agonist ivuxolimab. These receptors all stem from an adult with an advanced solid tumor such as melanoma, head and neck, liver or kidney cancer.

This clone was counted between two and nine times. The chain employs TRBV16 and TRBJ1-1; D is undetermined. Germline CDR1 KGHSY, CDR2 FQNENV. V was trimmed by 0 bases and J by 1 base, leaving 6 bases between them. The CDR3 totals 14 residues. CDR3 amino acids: CASSQSGGNTEAFF. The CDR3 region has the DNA TGTGCCAGCAGCCAATCCGGTGGGAACACTGAAGCTTTCTTT.

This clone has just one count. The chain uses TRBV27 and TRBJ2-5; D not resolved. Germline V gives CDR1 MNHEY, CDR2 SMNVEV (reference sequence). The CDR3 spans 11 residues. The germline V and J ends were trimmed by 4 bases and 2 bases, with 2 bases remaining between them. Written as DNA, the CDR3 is TGTGCCAGCAGTTCTCAAGAGACCCAGTACTTC. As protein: CASSSQETQYF.